This T cell receptor beta chain was retrieved from a study of cytomegalovirus exposure and HLA in healthy donors. PCR primers comprised 60 Vbeta and 13 Jbeta primers. The method was immunoSEQ multiplex PCR; TCRdb's version includes in-frame clones alone and lacks a portion of them. This table holds some 130,000 clones, 75% to 85% found once. Concerning this clone itself: The antigen is not known.

CDR3 length equals 15 residues. The V gene lost 1 base and the J gene lost 4 bases, with 13 bases spanning the gap. Germline V CDR1 and CDR2: KGHSH, LQKENI. Points from the study as a whole: The authors later found TCR association rates varying by HLA locus, with DRB1 most and HLA-C fewest.

This sequence was found in a man younger than 45 in good health and CMV-seronegative. The sample comprised PBMCs. The chain joins TRBV18 to TRBJ1-1; D call uncertain. The chain's CDR3 is CASSPRIGEVTEAFF. The CDR3, as DNA: TGTGCCAGCTCACCACGTATCGGGGAGGTCACTGAAGCTTTCTTT.